This T cell receptor (beta chain) is from a study of molecular identifiers for immune sequencing clone quantification. Libraries for naive CD8 T cells, which were made from approximately 22,000 to 940,000 sorted cells, drew on 10%, 30% or 50% of the RNA. Findings of the study overall: Because of identical TCR molecules sharing a barcode, sizes of highly expanded clones could be underestimated. Clones that exceeded 20 RNA copies held over 99% of effector molecules, yet under 1% in naive cells.

CDR1 is SEHNR, CDR2 FQNEAQ, per germline (reference sequence). The CDR3 has 13 residues. Trimming took 1 base from V and 6 from J, leaving 8 bases between them. Previously reported methods and listed TCR primers produced the bulk TCR libraries. TCRdb reprocessed the PCR reads with MiXCR, giving one entry per CDR3 protein. Of a few hundred thousand distinct CDR3 sequences listed, around 21% are singletons. The table lists this clonotype with many counts. Its target is not known. The sequencing input was naive CD8+ T cells from blood, with Jurkat cell RNA spiked in. Subset specified: FACS-sorted CD8+CD4-CCR7+CD45RA+ naive T cells. This TCR derives from a human donor in good health. Some libraries in this study had Jurkat cell RNA spiked in. V usage is TRBV7-9 and J usage is TRBJ2-3, with D perhaps matching TRBD1 (5 bases). CDR3 residues: CASSLGQLDTQYF. CDR3 DNA sequence: TGTGCCAGCAGCTTAGGACAGCTCGATACGCAGTATTTT.